These 32 T cell receptor beta chains share one sample of origin, sequenced in a study of preoperative IRX-2 immunotherapy in early breast cancer. Sample treatment: preoperative locoregional IRX-2 cytokine immunotherapy. Assay used: immunoSEQ multiplex PCR; TCRdb lists only in-frame clones, some missing. This table has 20,000 to 25,000 clones, approximately 95% appearing once. The sample in question was tumor tissue, obtained after IRX-2 immunotherapy. The receptors shown here come from a human donor with breast cancer.

This chain connects TRBV7-2 to TRBJ2-7; 11 bases are shared with TRBD1. This CDR3 region has 15 residues. Per the germline V gene, CDR1 is SGHTA and CDR2 is FQGNSA. The V gene end was trimmed by 1 base and the J gene end by 4 bases; junction bases not matched to a gene: 3. The CDR3 DNA sequence: TGTGCCAGCAGCTTAGGGACAGGGGGCCCATACGAGCAGTACTTC. It is translated as CASSLGTGGPYEQYF.

The V gene is TRBV6-4, the J gene TRBJ2-1, with D unclear. This CDR3 is built from 13 residues. The germline CDR1 and CDR2 sequences are MRHNA and SNTAGT. V was pared by 2 bases and J by 3 bases, with 5 bases between. The CDR3 DNA follows: TGTGCCAGCAGTGACATGGGCTACAATGAGCAGTTCTTC. It is translated as CASSDMGYNEQFF.

This chain links TRBV9 with TRBJ2-1, with D maybe TRBD2 (8 bases). There are 20 residues in the CDR3. V lost 3 bases, J lost 4 bases, and 29 bases lay in between. The germline V gene encodes CDR1 SGDLS and CDR2 YYNGEE. CDR3 sequence: CASSAQQGKPGTSTYNEQFF. DNA of the CDR3: TGTGCCAGCAGCGCCCAACAGGGGAAACCCGGGACTAGTACATACAATGAGCAGTTCTTC.

The chain couples TRBV27 to TRBJ2-7; 9 nucleotides line up with TRBD2. The germline gives CDR1 MNHEY, CDR2 SMNVEV (reference sequence). Trimming at V came to 7 bases and at J to 5 bases, leaving 6 bases not matched to a gene. This CDR3 has 13 residues. The CDR3 spells CASTRGGGNEQYF. The CDR3 DNA is TGTGCCAGCACGCGGGGGGGAGGGAACGAGCAGTACTTC.

The CDR3, as DNA: TGTGCCAGCAGCCAAGATCGGAGGGAGATTGGAGAGACCCAGTACTTC. It codes for CASSQDRREIGETQYF. The chain carries TRBV14 and TRBJ2-5; D may be TRBD2 (6 bases). The germline CDR1 and CDR2 sequences are SGHDN and FVKESK. This CDR3 is 16 amino acids long. With 0 bases removed from V and 4 bases from J, the gap between germline ends came to 15 bases.

The V and J genes are TRBV9 and TRBJ2-1; no clear D. The CDR3 has 16 amino acids. V lost 0 bases and J lost 8, with 18 bases in between. CDR1 is SGDLS and CDR2 is YYNGEE in the germline V gene. Here the CDR3 reads CASSVEGGNLFDEQFF. The CDR3, as DNA: TGTGCCAGCAGCGTAGAAGGCGGAAACCTGTTCGATGAGCAGTTCTTC.

V and J are TRBV9 and TRBJ2-4, with D tentatively TRBD1 (6 bases). Germline-derived CDR1 and CDR2 are SGDLS and YYNGEE. Trimming stripped 0 bases from V and 0 bases from J, with 10 bases between. This CDR3 comprises 16 residues. This CDR3 is CASSVGGGIAKNIQYF. CDR3 in DNA: TGTGCCAGCAGCGTAGGAGGGGGAATAGCCAAAAACATTCAGTACTTC.

This chain joins TRBV7-8 and TRBJ2-5; the D gene is possibly TRBD2 (6 bases). Germline-derived CDR1 and CDR2 are SGHVS and FQNEAQ. The ends were cut back, 2 bases at V and 5 bases at J, with 15 bases in the middle. The CDR3 loop spans 15 amino acids. CDR3 bases: TGTGCCAGCAGCTTATCGGGATGGGGGAGGGAGACCCAGTACTTC. Its translation: CASSLSGWGRETQYF.

The chain carries TRBV6-5 and TRBJ2-7; maybe TRBD1 (5 bases). Trimming removed 8 bases at V and 2 bases at J, with 16 bases between. The CDR3 runs to 14 residues. Germline CDR1 reads MNHEY; CDR2 reads SVGAGI. This CDR3 reads CASVQRTPPYEQYF. The CDR3 DNA is TGTGCCAGCGTCCAGAGGACACCCCCCTACGAGCAGTACTTC.

This rearrangement joins TRBV19 to TRBJ1-3; a possible D gene is TRBD1 (6 bases). The CDR3 consists of 16 residues. CDR1 and CDR2 (germline): LNHDA, SQIVND (reference sequence). V dropped 7 bases and J dropped 0 bases, with 16 bases sitting between them. The chain's CDR3 is CASTLRGGHSGNTIYF. CDR3 nucleotides: TGTGCCAGTACCCTAAGGGGGGGCCACTCTGGAAACACCATATATTTT.

Note on this clone: One junction end does not reproduce the germline sequence, and a read error may be involved. The chain carries TRBV7-7 and TRBJ2-2, with D unclear. CDR1 is SSHAT and CDR2 is FNYEAQ in the germline V gene (reference sequence). The CDR3 is 15 residues long. As DNA, the CDR3 is TGTGCTAGCAGCCTCTTGGAACAGTCCACCGGGGAGCTGTTTTTT. It is translated as CASSLLEQSTGELFF. The full variable domain, completed using reference TRBV7-7 and TRBJ2-2, is GAGVSQSPRYKVTKRGQDVTLRCDPISSHATLYWYQQALGQGPEFLTYFNYEAQPDKSGLPSDRFSAERPEGSISTLTIQRTEQRDSAMYRCASSLLEQSTGELFFGEGSRLTVL.

This chain uses TRBV5-1 with TRBJ2-1, with 8 bases fitting TRBD1. The V and J ends lost 4 bases and 5 bases, in that order; junction bases with no gene match: 11. Germline V gene data show CDR1 as SGHRS and CDR2 as YFSETQ. This CDR3 region has 16 residues. DNA of the CDR3: TGCGCCAGCAGCGTGAGGACAGGGAGAATTGACAATGAGCAGTTCTTC. Its protein is CASSVRTGRIDNEQFF.

The CDR3 region is CASSSPGGRNSPLHF. The CDR3 bases are TGTGCCAGCAGTTCGCCGGGAGGCAGAAATTCACCCCTCCACTTT. The chain combines TRBV27 with TRBJ1-6; D call uncertain. This CDR3 has 15 residues. From germline, CDR1 is MNHEY and CDR2 SMNVEV (reference sequence). Between the trimmed V and J ends, which lost 4 bases and 7 bases, there was a span of 14 bases.

This clone appeared once. The rearrangement joins TRBV7-8 to TRBJ2-7, with TRBD1 matching over 10 bases. The trim removed 6 bases at V and 3 bases at J, leaving 5 bases unmatched. CDR1 and CDR2 from the germline V gene are SGHVS and FQNEAQ. The CDR3 consists of 14 residues. CDR3 nucleotides: TGTGCCAGCAGTGGTCGGACAGGGGGCTACGAGCAGTACTTC. This translates into CASSGRTGGYEQYF. The full variable domain, rest sourced from reference TRBV7-8 and TRBJ2-7, is GAGVSQSPRYKVAKRGQDVALRCDPISGHVSLFWYQQALGQGPEFLTYFQNEAQLDKSGLPSDRFFAERPEGSVSTLKIQRTQQEDSAVYLCASSGRTGGYEQYFGPGTRLTVT.

The chain couples TRBV2 to TRBJ2-4; D is possibly TRBD1 (6 bases). The V and J ends lost 6 bases and 0 bases respectively, with 9 bases between them. The CDR3 length is 14 residues. Germline assignment: CDR1 SNHLY and CDR2 FYNNEI. The CDR3 spells CASRDRLAKNIQYF. CDR3 nucleotides: TGTGCCAGCAGGGACAGATTAGCCAAAAACATTCAGTACTTC.

The rearrangement uses TRBV7-8 and TRBJ1-2; TRBD1 aligns across 7 bases. The V segment lost 1 base and the J segment 2 bases; nucleotides outside the gene matches: 1. Germline assignment: CDR1 SGHVS and CDR2 FQNEAQ. This CDR3 contains 14 residues. The CDR3 loop reads CASSLVDRNYGYTF. CDR3 DNA sequence: TGTGCCAGCAGCTTAGTGGACAGGAACTATGGCTACACCTTC.

This chain uses TRBV19 with TRBJ1-5; 10 bases fit TRBD1. The CDR3 has 14 residues. V was pared by 6 bases and J by 4 bases, with 3 bases of the junction left unmatched. CDR1 and CDR2 from the germline V gene are LNHDA and SQIVND (reference sequence). CDR3 nucleotides: TGTGCCAGTAGGACAGGGGGCCCAAATCAGCCCCAGCATTTT. This codes for CASRTGGPNQPQHF.

This chain uses TRBV2 with TRBJ2-1; 10 nucleotides match TRBD2. The germline CDR1 and CDR2 sequences are SNHLY and FYNNEI. The V and J ends lost 3 bases and 6 bases, in that order; junction bases with no gene match: 23. The CDR3 is 21 residues long. The CDR3 spells CASSEGSGFVVAGGLFNEQFF. The CDR3 DNA reads as TGTGCCAGCAGTGAGGGTTCGGGGTTCGTTGTAGCGGGAGGCTTGTTCAATGAGCAGTTCTTC.

V is TRBV6-6 and J is TRBJ1-2; TRBD1 aligns across 9 bases. The germline CDR1 and CDR2 sequences are MNHNY and SVGAGI (reference sequence). The V gene end was trimmed by 5 bases and the J gene end by 0 bases; junction bases not matched to a gene: 7. The CDR3 loop spans 16 amino acids. The CDR3 DNA follows: TGTGCCAGCAGTCCGGACAGGGGAAGGGCTAACTATGGCTACACCTTC. It is translated as CASSPDRGRANYGYTF.

J is TRBJ1-4 and V is TRBV19; the D is unclear. Germline CDR1 is LNHDA and CDR2 is SQIVND (reference sequence). V was trimmed by 0 bases and J by 1 base, leaving 9 bases between them. The CDR3 consists of 16 residues. CDR3 nucleotide sequence: TGTGCCAGTAGTATAGATCTATCGGTAACTAATGAAAAACTGTTTTTT. This encodes CASSIDLSVTNEKLFF.

V is TRBV18 and J is TRBJ2-2; 10 bases align to TRBD2. The CDR3 has 16 amino acids. Germline CDR1 and CDR2: KGHSH and LQKENI. J gave up 6 bases and V 0 bases, and 4 bases lay outside the gene matches. CDR3 residues: CASSPPGLAGAGELFF. CDR3 DNA: TGTGCCAGCTCACCACCAGGGCTAGCGGGGGCCGGGGAGCTGTTTTTT.

On this clone: The sample has other DNA sequences that encode this CDR3 too. The genes are TRBV27 and TRBJ1-1; D remains ambiguous. Per germline, CDR1 MNHEY and CDR2 SMNVEV (reference sequence). The CDR3 has 13 residues. The ends were cut back, 3 bases at V and 3 bases at J, with 8 bases in the middle. For the CDR3, the DNA is TGTGCCAGCAGTTTTGAGGGCGACACTGAAGCTTTCTTT. Amino acids: CASSFEGDTEAFF.

The chain employs TRBV6-5 and TRBJ2-1; tentatively, D is TRBD2 (7 bases). The germline gives CDR1 MNHEY, CDR2 SVGAGI. There are 15 residues in the CDR3. V was trimmed by 2 bases and J by 7 bases, leaving 15 bases between them. The CDR3 is CASSYALGRGNEQFF. The DNA for the CDR3 is TGTGCCAGCAGTTACGCCCTGGGGAGGGGGAATGAGCAGTTCTTC.

V gene TRBV29-1 combines with J gene TRBJ1-2; 8 bases agree with TRBD1. Germline lookup yields CDR1 SQVTM and CDR2 ANQGSEA. J gave up 4 bases and V 7 bases, and 8 bases lay outside the gene matches. The CDR3 runs to 13 residues. In nucleotides, the CDR3 is TGCAGCGGGACCTACGGGACAGGCTATGGCTACACCTTC. Its translation is CSGTYGTGYGYTF.

This chain joins TRBV6-5 and TRBJ2-5, with 7 bases identical to TRBD2. Losses at the gene ends were 2 bases for V and 2 bases for J; bases not matched to a gene: 8. The CDR3 is 16 amino acids. CDR1 and CDR2 (germline): MNHEY, SVGAGI. As DNA, the CDR3 is TGTGCCAGCAGTTACCGACAGACTAGCAAGCAAGAGACCCAGTACTTC. Protein product: CASSYRQTSKQETQYF.

The V and J genes are TRBV10-1 and TRBJ2-3; D perhaps matches TRBD2 (6 bases). Germline CDR1 and CDR2: WNHNN and SYGVQD (reference sequence). This CDR3 spans 15 amino acids. V was cut by 0 bases and J by 0 bases, with 7 bases left in between. In DNA, the CDR3 is TGCGCCAGCAGTGAGTCGGGACTCAGCACAGATACGCAGTATTTT. It specifies CASSESGLSTDTQYF.

The chain is built from TRBV19 and TRBJ1-5, with 7 bases matching TRBD1. Germline trimming cut 3 bases from V and 4 bases from J; bases unmatched to any gene: 9. Per germline, CDR1 LNHDA and CDR2 SQIVND (reference sequence). This CDR3 has 16 amino acids. This CDR3 reads CASSIGGQVLNQPQHF. In DNA form, the CDR3 reads TGTGCCAGTAGTATTGGCGGACAGGTCCTTAATCAGCCCCAGCATTTT. Full variable domain (rest looked up from reference TRBV19 and TRBJ1-5): DGGITQSPKYLFRKEGQNVTLSCEQNLNHDAMYWYRQDPGQGLRLIYYSQIVNDFQKGDIAEGYSVSREKKESFPLTVTSAQKNPTAFYLCASSIGGQVLNQPQHFGDGTRLSIL.

This rearrangement joins TRBV19 to TRBJ2-3; the D gene is possibly TRBD2 (5 bases). Between the trimmed V and J ends, which lost 6 bases and 0 bases, there was a span of 7 bases. Germline V gene data show CDR1 as LNHDA and CDR2 as SQIVND (reference sequence). This CDR3 spans 13 amino acids. In nucleotides, the CDR3 is TGTGCCAGTAGGGCTAGCAGCACAGATACGCAGTATTTT. This codes for CASRASSTDTQYF. Looking up the rest from reference TRBV19 and TRBJ2-3 gives the full variable domain: DGGITQSPKYLFRKEGQNVTLSCEQNLNHDAMYWYRQDPGQGLRLIYYSQIVNDFQKGDIAEGYSVSREKKESFPLTVTSAQKNPTAFYLCASRASSTDTQYFGPGTRLTVL.

Only one count was recorded for this clone. The chain is built from TRBV11-3 and TRBJ2-1; TRBD2 agrees at 14 bases. V dropped 5 bases and J dropped 0; count of bases not matched to a gene: 9. This CDR3 has 19 amino acids. Germline assignment: CDR1 SGHNT and CDR2 YENEEA. CDR3 amino acids: CASSRGRLAGGSSYNEQFF. CDR3 DNA sequence: TGTGCCAGCAGCCGCGGGCGACTAGCGGGGGGGAGCTCCTACAATGAGCAGTTCTTC.

The chain couples TRBV7-8 to TRBJ2-1; 13 positions agree with TRBD2. The CDR3 sequence is 16 residues long. V gave up 3 bases and J gave up 8 bases; unmatched junction bases: 7. The germline V gene encodes CDR1 SGHVS and CDR2 FQNEAQ. CDR3 in amino acids: CASSFGTSGVRDEQFF. CDR3 bases: TGTGCCAGCAGCTTCGGGACTAGCGGGGTCCGCGATGAGCAGTTCTTC.

This clone was counted a single time. The genes are TRBV13 and TRBJ1-1; D gene uncertain. V gave up 5 bases and J gave up 2 bases, with 9 bases separating them. This CDR3 is 13 amino acids long. CDR1 is PRHDT, CDR2 FYEKMQ, per germline (reference sequence). In DNA, the CDR3 is TGTGCCAGCAGCCTCTACAGAAACACTGAAGCTTTCTTT. Its protein product is CASSLYRNTEAFF.

The chain joins TRBV11-2 to TRBJ2-2, with 10 bases lining up with TRBD1. Germline assignment: CDR1 SGHAT and CDR2 FQNNGV. The V segment lost 5 bases and the J segment 4 bases; nucleotides outside the gene matches: 4. The CDR3 consists of 15 residues. The CDR3 nucleotides are TGTGCCAGCAGCCCAAGGACAGGGGGCACCGGGGAGCTGTTTTTT. Protein product: CASSPRTGGTGELFF.